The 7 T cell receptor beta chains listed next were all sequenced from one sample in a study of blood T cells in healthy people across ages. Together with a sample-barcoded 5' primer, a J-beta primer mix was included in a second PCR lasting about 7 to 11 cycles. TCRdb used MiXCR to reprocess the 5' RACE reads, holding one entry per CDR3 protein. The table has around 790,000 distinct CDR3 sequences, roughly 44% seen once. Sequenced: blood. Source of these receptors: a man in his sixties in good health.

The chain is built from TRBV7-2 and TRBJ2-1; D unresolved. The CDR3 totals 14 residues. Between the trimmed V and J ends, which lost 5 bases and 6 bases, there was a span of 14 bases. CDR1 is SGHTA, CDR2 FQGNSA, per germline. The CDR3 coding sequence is TGTGCCAGCAGCCTCCGGCGCGTCCGCAATGAGCAGTTCTTC. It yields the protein CASSLRRVRNEQFF.

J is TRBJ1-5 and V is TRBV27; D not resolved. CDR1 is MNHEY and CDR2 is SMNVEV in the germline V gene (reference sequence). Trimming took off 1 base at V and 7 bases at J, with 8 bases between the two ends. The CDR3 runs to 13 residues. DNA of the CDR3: TGTGCCAGCAGTTTATTCCTTATCCAGCCCCAGCATTTT. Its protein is CASSLFLIQPQHF.

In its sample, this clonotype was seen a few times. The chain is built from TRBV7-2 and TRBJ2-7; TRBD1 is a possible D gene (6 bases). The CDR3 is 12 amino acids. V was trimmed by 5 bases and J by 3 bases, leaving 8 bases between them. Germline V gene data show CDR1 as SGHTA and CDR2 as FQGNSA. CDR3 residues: CASSGQLYEQYF. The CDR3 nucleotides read TGTGCCAGCAGCGGACAGCTCTACGAGCAGTACTTC.

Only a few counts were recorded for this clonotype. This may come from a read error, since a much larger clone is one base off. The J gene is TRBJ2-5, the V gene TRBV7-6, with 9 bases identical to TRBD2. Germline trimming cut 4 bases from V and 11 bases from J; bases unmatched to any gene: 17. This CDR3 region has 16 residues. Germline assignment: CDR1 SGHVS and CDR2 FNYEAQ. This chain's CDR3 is CASSYRLAGRDNEQYF. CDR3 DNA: TGTGCCAGCAGCTACCGTCTAGCGGGGAGGGACAATGAGCAGTACTTC.

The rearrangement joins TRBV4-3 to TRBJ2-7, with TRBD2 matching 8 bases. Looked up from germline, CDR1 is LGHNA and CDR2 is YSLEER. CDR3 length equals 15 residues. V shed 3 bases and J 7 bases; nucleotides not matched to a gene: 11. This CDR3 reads CASSHEPGGGFEQYF. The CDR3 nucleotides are TGCGCCAGCAGCCACGAACCTGGCGGGGGGTTTGAGCAGTACTTC.

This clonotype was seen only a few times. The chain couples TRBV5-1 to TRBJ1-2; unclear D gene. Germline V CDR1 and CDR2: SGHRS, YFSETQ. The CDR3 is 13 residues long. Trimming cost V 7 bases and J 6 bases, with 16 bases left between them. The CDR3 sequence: CASGDTGSNGYTF. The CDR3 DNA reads TGCGCCAGCGGAGATACTGGGTCTAATGGCTACACCTTC.

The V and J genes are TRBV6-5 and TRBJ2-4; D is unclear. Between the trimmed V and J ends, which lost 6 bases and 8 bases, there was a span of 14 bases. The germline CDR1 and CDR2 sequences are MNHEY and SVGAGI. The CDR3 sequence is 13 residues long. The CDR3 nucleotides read TGTGCCAGCAGAAACCTCGCGCGAGACATTCAGTACTTC. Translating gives CASRNLARDIQYF.